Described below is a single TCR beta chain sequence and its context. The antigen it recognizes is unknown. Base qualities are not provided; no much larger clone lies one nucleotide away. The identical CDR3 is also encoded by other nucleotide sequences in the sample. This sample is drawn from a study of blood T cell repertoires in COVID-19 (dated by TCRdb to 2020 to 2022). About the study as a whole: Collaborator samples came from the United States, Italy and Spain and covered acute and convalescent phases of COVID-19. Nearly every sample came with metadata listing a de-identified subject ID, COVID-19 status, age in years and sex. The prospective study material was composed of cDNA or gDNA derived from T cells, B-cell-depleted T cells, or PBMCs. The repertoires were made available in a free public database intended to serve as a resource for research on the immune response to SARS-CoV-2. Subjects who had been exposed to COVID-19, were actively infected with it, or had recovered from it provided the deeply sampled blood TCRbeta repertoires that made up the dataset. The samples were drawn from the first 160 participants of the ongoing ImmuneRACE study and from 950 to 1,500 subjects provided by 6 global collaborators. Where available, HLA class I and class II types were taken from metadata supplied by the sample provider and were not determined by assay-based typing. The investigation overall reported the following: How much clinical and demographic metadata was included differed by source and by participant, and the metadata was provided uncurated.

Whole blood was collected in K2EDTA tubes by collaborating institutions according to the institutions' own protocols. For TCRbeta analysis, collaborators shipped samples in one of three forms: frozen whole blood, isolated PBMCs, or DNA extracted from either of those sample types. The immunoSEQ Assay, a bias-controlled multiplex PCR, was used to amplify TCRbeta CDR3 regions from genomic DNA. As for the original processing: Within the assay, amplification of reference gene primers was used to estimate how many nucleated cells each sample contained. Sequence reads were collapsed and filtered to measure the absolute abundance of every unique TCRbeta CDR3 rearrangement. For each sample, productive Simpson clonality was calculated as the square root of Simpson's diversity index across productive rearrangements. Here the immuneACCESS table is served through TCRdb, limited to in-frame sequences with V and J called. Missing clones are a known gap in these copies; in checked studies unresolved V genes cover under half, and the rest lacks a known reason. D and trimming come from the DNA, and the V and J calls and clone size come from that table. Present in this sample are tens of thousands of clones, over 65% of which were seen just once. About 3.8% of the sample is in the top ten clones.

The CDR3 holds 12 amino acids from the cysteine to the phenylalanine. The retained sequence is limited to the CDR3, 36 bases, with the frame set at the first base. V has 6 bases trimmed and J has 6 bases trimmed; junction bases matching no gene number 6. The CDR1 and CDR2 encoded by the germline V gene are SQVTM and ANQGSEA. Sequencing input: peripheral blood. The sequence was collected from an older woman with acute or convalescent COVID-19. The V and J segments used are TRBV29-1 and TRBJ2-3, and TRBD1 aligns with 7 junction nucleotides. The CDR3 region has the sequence CSVKQGTDTQYF. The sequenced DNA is TGCAGCGTCAAACAGGGGACGGATACGCAGTATTTT.